The 21 T cell receptor beta chains below were found in one sample sequenced in a study of PD-1 blockade in classical Hodgkin lymphoma. Repertoires were generated with immunoSEQ multiplex PCR, while TCRdb's copy carries only in-frame clones and drops some. Of approximately 3,800 clones in the sample, approximately 86% were seen once. Every patient experienced relapse after autologous stem cell transplantation, and brentuximab vedotin exposure varied. Thawed PBMCs were the source of CD4+ T cells, purified by magnetic negative selection. The sample here was CD4+ T cells from blood, taken at baseline. The receptors originated from a human donor with classical Hodgkin lymphoma.

The chain combines TRBV5-1 with TRBJ1-6; possible D gene TRBD1, 6 bases. The CDR3 runs to 12 residues. Trimming stripped 5 bases from V and 7 bases from J, with 7 bases between. Germline V gives CDR1 SGHRS, CDR2 YFSETQ. The DNA of the CDR3 is TGCGCCAGCAGACAGGGAAATTCACCCCTCCACTTT. This translates into CASRQGNSPLHF.

A remark on this clone: The DNA is omitted, as the CDR3 cannot be located on it reliably, and the CDR3 follows TCRdb's listing. This chain connects TRBV7-2 to TRBJ1-1; the D call TRBD1 from the table was never checked on the DNA. Per the germline V gene, CDR1 is SGHTA and CDR2 is FQGNSA. The CDR3 spans 14 amino acids, including both terminal residues. The CDR3 spells CASSLGWGTGSLVF.

The CDR3 sequence: CASSLVAGFSDTQYF. The CDR3 DNA reads as TGCGCCAGCAGCTTGGTGGCAGGGTTCTCAGATACGCAGTATTTT. V usage is TRBV5-1 and J usage is TRBJ2-3, with D perhaps matching TRBD1 (5 bases). Germline-derived CDR1 and CDR2 are SGHRS and YFSETQ. V was trimmed by 0 bases and J by 4 bases, leaving 12 bases between them. The CDR3 contains 15 residues.

This clone has a handful of counts. This chain joins TRBV28 and TRBJ1-2; possibly TRBD1 for D (6 bases). Trimming removed 2 bases at V and 3 bases at J, with 13 bases between. CDR1 MDHEN and CDR2 SYDVKM come from the germline V gene. The CDR3 has 15 amino acids. CDR3 loop: CASSLQGLGDYGYTF. The CDR3 DNA sequence: TGTGCCAGCAGTTTACAGGGGCTGGGAGACTATGGCTACACCTTC.

V gene TRBV27 combines with J gene TRBJ1-2; D remains ambiguous. The CDR3 runs to 15 residues. Trimming took 6 bases from V and 3 from J, leaving 17 bases between them. In germline, CDR1 is MNHEY, CDR2 SMNVEV (reference sequence). The CDR3 protein is CASSRLGSADYGYTF. CDR3 DNA: TGTGCCAGCAGCCGACTCGGTTCGGCAGACTATGGCTACACCTTC.

The chain joins TRBV5-1 to TRBJ2-6; possible D gene TRBD2, 5 bases. Per the germline V gene, CDR1 is SGHRS and CDR2 is YFSETQ. With 4 bases removed from V and 4 bases from J, the gap between germline ends came to 12 bases. This CDR3 has 15 amino acids. This chain's CDR3 is CASSQAGSGANVLTF. The CDR3 region has the DNA TGCGCCAGCAGCCAGGCGGGCAGCGGGGCCAACGTCCTGACTTTC.

V and J are TRBV5-1 and TRBJ1-4, with 11 bases matching TRBD1. V gave up 8 bases and J gave up 4 bases; unmatched junction bases: 10. CDR3 size: 16 residues. CDR1 SGHRS and CDR2 YFSETQ come from the germline V gene. The CDR3: CASKPLGTGGNEKLFF. In DNA form, the CDR3 reads TGCGCCAGTAAACCCTTAGGGACAGGGGGTAATGAAAAACTGTTTTTT. The full variable domain, rest sourced from reference TRBV5-1 and TRBJ1-4, is KAGVTQTPRYLIKTRGQQVTLSCSPISGHRSVSWYQQTPGQGLQFLFEYFSETQRNKGNFPGRFSGRQFSNSRSEMNVSTLELGDSALYLCASKPLGTGGNEKLFFGSGTQLSVL.

The rearrangement joins TRBV30 to TRBJ1-2, with unresolved D. V lost 0 bases and J 3 bases, leaving 8 bases between the germline ends. The CDR3 loop spans 13 amino acids. Germline values: CDR1 GTSNPN, CDR2 SVGIG (reference sequence). DNA for the CDR3: TGTGCCTGGAGTGTAGACGAGTACTATGGCTACACCTTC. Protein product: CAWSVDEYYGYTF.

This chain links TRBV27 with TRBJ2-6, with unresolved D. The V and J ends lost 6 bases and 0 bases respectively, with 9 bases between them. CDR1 is MNHEY, CDR2 SMNVEV, per germline (reference sequence). The CDR3 has 15 amino acids. The DNA of the CDR3 is TGTGCCAGCAGGGGTGTGGGCTCTGGGGCCAACGTCCTGACTTTC. Translating it yields CASRGVGSGANVLTF.

The chain combines TRBV5-1 with TRBJ2-1; possibly TRBD2 for D (5 bases). V lost 1 base to trimming and J lost 3 bases, with 14 bases between them. CDR1 is SGHRS and CDR2 is YFSETQ in the germline V gene. This CDR3 region has 16 residues. This chain's CDR3 is CASSLPSTSFYNEQFF. The CDR3 DNA reads TGCGCCAGCAGCTTGCCCTCAACTAGTTTCTACAATGAGCAGTTCTTC.

V gene TRBV6-5 combines with J gene TRBJ2-7; 8 bases map to TRBD1. The V segment lost 2 bases and the J segment 2 bases; nucleotides outside the gene matches: 2. The CDR3 has 14 amino acids. Germline V gene lookup returns CDR1 MNHEY and CDR2 SVGAGI. CDR3 bases: TGTGCCAGCAGTTACGGGACAGGAACCTACGAGCAGTACTTC. It translates to CASSYGTGTYEQYF.

The V call is TRBV27, the J call TRBJ1-1, with 12 bases identical to TRBD1. CDR3 length: 16 amino acids. The V gene end was trimmed by 5 bases and the J gene end by 3 bases; junction bases not matched to a gene: 7. CDR1 is MNHEY and CDR2 is SMNVEV in the germline V gene (reference sequence). CDR3 sequence (DNA): TGTGCCAGCAGTCCCTTGGGGACAGGGGGCCACACTGAAGCTTTCTTT. As protein: CASSPLGTGGHTEAFF.

The V and J genes are TRBV12-2 and TRBJ2-7; the listed D gene, TRBD2, was not tested against the DNA. TRBV12-2 is listed as a pseudogene. The CDR3 totals 12 residues. CDR3 sequence (DNA): TGTGCAAGTCGCCCCTCGTTTGAAACTTGCTGCTTC. Translated, it gives CASRPSFETCCF.

The CDR3 here is CASSLDRGETQYF. CDR3 sequence (DNA): TGTGCCAGCAGCTTAGACAGGGGTGAGACCCAGTACTTC. This chain links TRBV7-7 with TRBJ2-5, with 7 bases matching TRBD1. Germline V gene sequence: CDR1 SSHAT, CDR2 FNYEAQ (reference sequence). With V trimmed by 1 base and J by 5 bases, 1 base remained unmatched. This CDR3 is 13 amino acids long.

V gene TRBV5-6 combines with J gene TRBJ2-5; D uncertain. Germline assignment: CDR1 SGHDT and CDR2 YYEEEE. Trimming left V 7 bases short and J 2 bases short, with 12 bases between. There are 13 residues in the CDR3. The CDR3 sequence: CASGRTGQETQYF. The CDR3 DNA follows: TGTGCCAGCGGTAGAACCGGGCAAGAGACCCAGTACTTC. The whole variable domain, filled in from reference TRBV5-6 and TRBJ2-5, reads DAGVTQSPTHLIKTRGQQVTLRCSPKSGHDTVSWYQQALGQGPQFIFQYYEEEERQRGNFPDRFSGHQFPNYSSELNVNALLLGDSALYLCASGRTGQETQYFGPGTRLLVL.

This sequence joins TRBV5-1 and TRBJ2-3; D tentatively fits TRBD1 or TRBD2 (6 bases each). The germline V and J ends were trimmed by 1 base and 6 bases, with 15 bases remaining between them. The CDR3 contains 15 residues. Germline CDR1 is SGHRS and CDR2 is YFSETQ. This CDR3 is CASSLWGATGDTQYF. The CDR3 coding sequence is TGCGCCAGCAGCTTGTGGGGGGCAACTGGGGATACGCAGTATTTT.

The CDR3 loop reads CASSPDSVPTDTQYF. The DNA of the CDR3 is TGCGCCAGCAGCCCCGACAGCGTCCCCACAGATACGCAGTATTTT. The chain is built from TRBV5-1 and TRBJ2-3; a weak D match, TRBD1 (5 bases). The V and J ends lost 4 bases and 2 bases respectively, with 14 bases between them. This CDR3 comprises 15 residues. Germline V gene lookup returns CDR1 SGHRS and CDR2 YFSETQ.

This sequence joins TRBV4-2 and TRBJ2-5; 9 bases map to TRBD2. The CDR3 loop spans 16 amino acids. Trimming took 1 base from V and 4 from J; bases not matched to a gene: 7. In germline, CDR1 is LGHNA, CDR2 YNFKEQ. CDR3 sequence: CASSQGAAGGRETQYF. Here the CDR3 DNA reads TGTGCCAGCAGCCAAGGGGCGGCGGGGGGGCGAGAGACCCAGTACTTC.

The gene calls are TRBV7-2 and TRBJ2-7; 9 positions agree with TRBD1. This CDR3 is built from 16 residues. Germline CDR1 reads SGHTA; CDR2 reads FQGNSA. V shed 5 bases, J shed 0 bases, and the junction held 8 bases outside the gene matches. CDR3 coding DNA: TGTGCCAGCAGCATCACCGGGACAGGGTTCTCCTACGAGCAGTACTTC. This encodes CASSITGTGFSYEQYF.

This clone has more than one count but fewer than ten. The chain combines TRBV5-1 with TRBJ2-2, with 8 positions matching TRBD1. CDR1 and CDR2 (germline): SGHRS, YFSETQ. The V gene end was trimmed by 5 bases and the J gene end by 4 bases; junction bases not matched to a gene: 7. This CDR3 has 15 residues. The CDR3 here is CASSPQGAGTGELFF. The CDR3 DNA reads TGCGCCAGCAGTCCCCAGGGGGCCGGCACCGGGGAGCTGTTTTTT.

V is TRBV11-2 and J is TRBJ2-3; D is perhaps TRBD1 (6 bases). The germline gives CDR1 SGHAT, CDR2 FQNNGV. Trimming removed 0 bases at V and 2 bases at J, with 15 bases between. This CDR3 is 17 amino acids long. CDR3 residues: CASSLDIGQRNTDTQYF. Written as DNA, the CDR3 is TGTGCCAGCAGCTTAGATATCGGACAGCGTAACACAGATACGCAGTATTTT.